This T cell receptor beta chain was captured by sequencing in a study of T cells in Graves' hyperthyroidism and ophthalmopathy. Researchers amplified the TCR beta CDR3 regions from RNA transcripts. A set of HTBI primers served as the primers for a first-round RT-PCR of the TCR CDR3. Each CDR3 protein is one row after TCRdb ran MiXCR on the multiplex PCR reads. The data show about 410,000 distinct CDR3 sequences, 14% to 15% seen once. The sample holds many counts of this clonotype. This CDR3 is 16 amino acids long. Trimming cost V 5 bases and J 7 bases; bases outside gene matches: 10. The germline V gene encodes CDR1 SEHNR and CDR2 FQNEAQ (reference sequence).

The rearrangement links TRBV7-9 to TRBJ2-1, with 11 bases matching TRBD2. The sequenced sample was blood. The source of this sequence is a man aged 18 to 30 with Graves' ophthalmopathy. The CDR3 loop reads CASSPRLLAGGNEQFF. DNA for the CDR3: TGTGCCAGCAGCCCCCGGTTGCTAGCGGGAGGTAATGAGCAGTTCTTC.